This TCR beta chain was recorded in a study of patients and donors after allogeneic stem cell transplantation. Trimming removed 3 bases from V and 10 bases from J, with 13 bases in between. CDR3 length: 13 residues. Looked up from germline, CDR1 is DFQATT and CDR2 is SNEGSKA (reference sequence). TCRdb analysed the RT-PCR reads with MiXCR anew, one entry per CDR3 protein. The repertoire has approximately 140,000 distinct CDR3 sequences, over 30% of them found once; the top ten carry around 50%. Sample: blood, either unsorted or a sorted T cell fraction (not recorded which). The receptor comes from a human donor who was either an allogeneic HSCT recipient or a stem cell or donor lymphocyte infusion donor (not recorded which). It is not recorded whose cells these are; they may come from a transplant donor. The chain employs TRBV20-1 and TRBJ1-6; D is perhaps TRBD1 (5 bases). The CDR3 DNA sequence: TGCAGTGCTAGGGTGCAGGGAGAATCACCCCTCCACTTT. Its protein is CSARVQGESPLHF.